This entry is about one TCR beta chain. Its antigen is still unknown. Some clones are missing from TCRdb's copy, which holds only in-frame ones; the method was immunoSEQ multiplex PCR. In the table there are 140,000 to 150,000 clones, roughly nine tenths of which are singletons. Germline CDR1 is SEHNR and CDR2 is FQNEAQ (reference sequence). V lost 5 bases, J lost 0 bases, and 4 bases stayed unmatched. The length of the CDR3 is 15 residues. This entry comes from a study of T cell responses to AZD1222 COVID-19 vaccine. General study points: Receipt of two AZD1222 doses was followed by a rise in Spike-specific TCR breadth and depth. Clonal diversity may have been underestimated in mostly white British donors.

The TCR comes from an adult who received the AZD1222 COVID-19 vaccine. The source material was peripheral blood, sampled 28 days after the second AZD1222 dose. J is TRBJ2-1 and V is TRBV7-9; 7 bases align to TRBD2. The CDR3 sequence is CASSRRESSYNEQFF. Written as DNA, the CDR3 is TGTGCCAGCAGCCGGCGGGAGAGCTCCTACAATGAGCAGTTCTTC.